These 23 T cell receptor beta chains came from one sample sequenced in a study of blood T cell repertoires in COVID-19. Generated by immunoSEQ multiplex PCR, the TCRdb table keeps only in-frame clones and is missing some. The sample carries roughly 290,000 clones, 80% to 85% recorded once. The sample comprised peripheral blood. The receptors were sampled from a person between 65 and 79 years old with COVID-19, enrolled during active disease.

J is TRBJ1-5 and V is TRBV19, with 7 bases fitting TRBD1. V gave up 4 bases and J gave up 4 bases; unmatched junction bases: 4. Germline lookup yields CDR1 LNHDA and CDR2 SQIVND (reference sequence). This CDR3 region has 14 residues. In nucleotides, the CDR3 is TGTGCCAGTAGTACCATGACAGGGAATCAGCCCCAGCATTTT. Amino acid sequence: CASSTMTGNQPQHF. Based on the CDR3 plus reference TRBV19 and TRBJ1-5, the full variable domain is DGGITQSPKYLFRKEGQNVTLSCEQNLNHDAMYWYRQDPGQGLRLIYYSQIVNDFQKGDIAEGYSVSREKKESFPLTVTSAQKNPTAFYLCASSTMTGNQPQHFGDGTRLSIL.

The gene calls are TRBV27 and TRBJ2-3; 7 nucleotides align to TRBD2. This CDR3 is 16 amino acids long. The germline V gene encodes CDR1 MNHEY and CDR2 SMNVEV (reference sequence). V was clipped by 3 bases and J by 4 bases; unmatched bases: 10. CDR3 residues: CASSFQGWGRADTQYF. DNA of the CDR3: TGTGCCAGCAGTTTTCAGGGTTGGGGGAGGGCAGATACGCAGTATTTT.

This clone came up once. The same CDR3 is also encoded by other DNA sequences in this sample. CDR3 nucleotide sequence: TGTGCCAGCAGCTGGACAGGGTCGGATTCACCCCTCCACTTT. Translated: CASSWTGSDSPLHF. The V and J genes are TRBV7-9 and TRBJ1-6; 8 nucleotides match TRBD1. The CDR3 spans 14 residues. V gave up 4 bases and J gave up 8 bases; unmatched junction bases: 4. CDR1 SEHNR and CDR2 FQNEAQ come from the germline V gene (reference sequence).

The V and J genes are TRBV5-4 and TRBJ2-5, with 9 bases fitting TRBD1. Losses at the gene ends were 4 bases for V and 4 bases for J; bases not matched to a gene: 8. This CDR3 contains 15 residues. Germline-derived CDR1 and CDR2 are SGHNT and YYREEE (reference sequence). The CDR3 reads CASSIGTGYLETQYF. CDR3 sequence (DNA): TGTGCCAGCAGCATCGGGACAGGGTATTTAGAGACCCAGTACTTC.

CDR3 loop: CASSPRTSSRGGETQYF. The CDR3, as DNA: TGTGCCAGCAGTCCCCGGACTAGCAGTAGAGGGGGAGAGACCCAGTACTTC. J is TRBJ2-5 and V is TRBV28; 8 nucleotides agree with TRBD2. CDR1 is MDHEN, CDR2 SYDVKM, per germline. This CDR3 comprises 17 residues. V trimming: 5 bases; J trimming: 4 bases; junction bases outside the gene matches: 15.

J is TRBJ2-2 and V is TRBV11-3; TRBD1 matches at 9 bases. Germline-derived CDR1 and CDR2 are SGHNT and YENEEA. CDR3 size: 16 residues. V trimming: 4 bases; J trimming: 0 bases; junction bases outside the gene matches: 3. This CDR3 reads CASSSRTGANTGELFF. DNA for the CDR3: TGTGCCAGCAGCTCCAGGACAGGGGCGAACACCGGGGAGCTGTTTTTT.

The CDR3 region has the DNA TGCAGCGTTGGGGCAGCGACAGGGAACTATGGCTACACCTTC. Residues: CSVGAATGNYGYTF. The chain joins TRBV29-1 to TRBJ1-2, with 7 bases fitting TRBD1. The CDR3 runs 14 residues. Germline V lookup: CDR1 SQVTM, CDR2 ANQGSEA. V lost 4 bases to trimming and J lost 2 bases; unmatched junction nucleotides: 7.

The sample holds many counts of this clone. The chain carries TRBV10-3 and TRBJ2-7, with D possibly TRBD2 on 5 matching bases. The CDR3 loop spans 14 amino acids. Germline CDR1 reads ENHRY; CDR2 reads SYGVKD. Between the trimmed V and J ends, which lost 0 bases and 3 bases, there was a span of 9 bases. CDR3 region: CAISESGINYEQYF. The CDR3 DNA reads TGTGCCATCAGTGAGTCCGGGATAAACTACGAGCAGTACTTC.

This clone has a single count. This chain links TRBV5-1 with TRBJ1-3; 9 bases align to TRBD1. Germline trimming cut 4 bases from V and 2 bases from J; bases unmatched to any gene: 10. The CDR3 sequence is 17 residues long. Germline V gene data show CDR1 as SGHRS and CDR2 as YFSETQ. DNA of the CDR3: TGCGCCAGCAGCCCTAAAATTACAGGGGGCGCTGGAAACACCATATATTTT. Amino acids: CASSPKITGGAGNTIYF.

The V call is TRBV19, the J call TRBJ1-2, with D possibly matching TRBD1 (6 bases). Trimming took off 3 bases at V and 4 bases at J, with 18 bases between the two ends. This CDR3 contains 16 residues. From germline, CDR1 is LNHDA and CDR2 SQIVND (reference sequence). The CDR3, as DNA: TGTGCCAGTAGTATCAGGGGACACCCGGCTGGCTATGGCTACACCTTC. This gives the protein CASSIRGHPAGYGYTF.

The sample holds one count of this clone. The genes are TRBV25-1 and TRBJ2-1, with 9 nucleotides matching TRBD2. Germline assignment: CDR1 MGHDK and CDR2 SYGVNS. V shed 1 base and J 7 bases; nucleotides not matched to a gene: 5. There are 15 residues in the CDR3. The CDR3 protein is CASSELAGDRNEQFF. CDR3 bases: TGTGCCAGCAGTGAATTAGCGGGAGATAGGAATGAGCAGTTCTTC.

The chain employs TRBV3-1 (or the pseudogene TRBV3-2) and TRBJ2-2, with D possibly TRBD1 on 6 matching bases. CDR3 length: 15 residues. Germline V gene data show CDR1 as LGHDT and CDR2 as YNNKEL (reference sequence). The germline V and J ends were trimmed by 7 bases and 0 bases, with 12 bases remaining between them. CDR3 nucleotides: TGTGCCAGCAAACTTACAGGGACGAACACCGGGGAGCTGTTTTTT. It specifies CASKLTGTNTGELFF.

This clone was recorded a few times. This sequence joins TRBV19 and TRBJ1-2, with TRBD1 as a possible D gene (5 bases). The CDR3 is made up of 11 amino acids. V lost 6 bases, J lost 4 bases, and 6 bases lay in between. Germline lookup yields CDR1 LNHDA and CDR2 SQIVND (reference sequence). The CDR3 region is CASSRAYGYTF. CDR3 sequence (DNA): TGTGCCAGTAGCAGGGCCTATGGCTACACCTTC. Based on the CDR3 plus reference TRBV19 and TRBJ1-2, the full variable domain is DGGITQSPKYLFRKEGQNVTLSCEQNLNHDAMYWYRQDPGQGLRLIYYSQIVNDFQKGDIAEGYSVSREKKESFPLTVTSAQKNPTAFYLCASSRAYGYTFGSGTRLTVV.

The chain carries TRBV15 and TRBJ2-7; 7 nucleotides agree with TRBD2. J gave up 3 bases and V 1 base, and 12 bases lay outside the gene matches. This CDR3 is built from 17 residues. The germline gives CDR1 LNHNV, CDR2 YYDKDF (reference sequence). CDR3 protein: CATSRGFRAGRGYEQYF. The CDR3 DNA is TGTGCCACCAGCAGAGGCTTCAGGGCGGGGAGGGGCTACGAGCAGTACTTC. The full variable domain, completed using reference TRBV15 and TRBJ2-7, is DAMVIQNPRYQVTQFGKPVTLSCSQTLNHNVMYWYQQKSSQAPKLLFHYYDKDFNNEADTPDNFQSRRPNTSFCFLDIRSPGLGDTAMYLCATSRGFRAGRGYEQYFGPGTRLTVT.

This sequence joins TRBV7-9 and TRBJ2-7; 11 bases align to TRBD2. Germline trimming cut 1 base from V and 4 bases from J; bases unmatched to any gene: 6. CDR3 size: 16 residues. Germline V gene data show CDR1 as SEHNR and CDR2 as FQNEAQ (reference sequence). This CDR3 is CASSLDRTSGRYEQYF. The CDR3 bases are TGTGCCAGCAGCTTAGACAGGACTAGCGGGCGATACGAGCAGTACTTC.

The CDR3 DNA reads TGTGCCAGCAGGGGACAGGGCGAGCAGTACTTC. This encodes CASRGQGEQYF. V is TRBV11-3 and J is TRBJ2-7, with 9 bases matching TRBD1. CDR3 length: 11 residues. CDR1 and CDR2 (germline): SGHNT, YENEEA. The V segment lost 6 bases and the J segment 6 bases; nucleotides outside the gene matches: 0. Combining the CDR3 with reference TRBV11-3 and TRBJ2-7 gives the whole variable domain EAGVVQSPRYKIIEKKQPVAFWCNPISGHNTLYWYLQNLGQGPELLIRYENEEAVDDSQLPKDRFSAERLKGVDSTLKIQPAELGDSAVYLCASRGQGEQYFGPGTRLTVT.

This clone was seen only once. The chain joins TRBV27 to TRBJ2-1, with unresolved D. Germline-derived CDR1 and CDR2 are MNHEY and SMNVEV (reference sequence). Deletions cut 3 bases from V and 6 bases from J, with 15 bases between. The CDR3 totals 15 residues. In DNA form, the CDR3 reads TGTGCCAGCAGTTTTACGGGTTCTTATCTCAATGAGCAGTTCTTC. This translates into CASSFTGSYLNEQFF.

J is TRBJ2-5 and V is TRBV7-7; possible D gene TRBD2, 6 bases. From germline, CDR1 is SSHAT and CDR2 FNYEAQ (reference sequence). CDR3 length: 13 residues. The V and J ends lost 7 bases and 1 base respectively, with 10 bases between them. CDR3 loop: CASTGGFQETQYF. The DNA for the CDR3 is TGTGCCAGCACCGGGGGATTCCAAGAGACCCAGTACTTC.

This clone was counted once. The V call is TRBV10-3, the J call TRBJ2-7; 7 bases are a match to TRBD1. The CDR3 has 13 amino acids. The V gene's germline CDR1 is ENHRY and CDR2 SYGVKD. The ends lost 9 bases at V and 5 bases at J; junction bases unmatched: 10. The CDR3 sequence: CAIQQGSRDEQYF. DNA for the CDR3: TGTGCCATACAACAGGGGTCTAGGGACGAGCAGTACTTC.

The V gene is TRBV6-5, the J gene TRBJ1-2, with D possibly matching TRBD1 (6 bases). Germline V gene lookup returns CDR1 MNHEY and CDR2 SVGAGI. This CDR3 has 14 residues. Trimming stripped 9 bases from V and 1 base from J, with 15 bases between. Written as DNA, the CDR3 is TGTGCCAGTACAGGGTTCCGGAATAACTATGGCTACACCTTC. Its translation is CASTGFRNNYGYTF.

A few counts support this clone. The V and J genes are TRBV28 and TRBJ1-5; 8 bases are a match to TRBD1. CDR1 is MDHEN, CDR2 SYDVKM, per germline. The CDR3 is 15 residues long. V gave up 5 bases and J gave up 6 bases; unmatched junction bases: 9. CDR3 sequence (DNA): TGTGCCAGCAGTGACAGGACAGGGTTCGCTCAGCCCCAGCATTTT. Its protein is CASSDRTGFAQPQHF.

V and J are TRBV9 and TRBJ1-3, with 8 bases matching TRBD1. The CDR3 has 19 amino acids. The junction had 11 bases not matched to a gene; V was cut back by 0 bases and J by 0 bases. CDR1 is SGDLS, CDR2 YYNGEE, per germline. The CDR3 is CASSVVDRVFVGSGNTIYF. The CDR3 nucleotides are TGTGCCAGCAGCGTAGTGGACAGGGTGTTCGTGGGCTCTGGAAACACCATATATTTT.

The V and J genes are TRBV11-2 and TRBJ2-7, with D maybe TRBD1 (6 bases). The CDR3 length is 14 residues. CDR1 is SGHAT, CDR2 FQNNGV, per germline. With 5 bases removed from V and 0 bases from J, the gap between germline ends came to 11 bases. CDR3 residues: CASSETGNSYEQYF. CDR3 coding DNA: TGTGCCAGCAGCGAAACAGGGAACTCCTACGAGCAGTACTTC.